One sample yielded the 24 T cell receptor beta chains listed below, sequenced in a study of CD8 T cells in ankylosing spondylitis. Antigens of these TCRs are unknown. Study-level points and caveats: It appeared that ankylosing spondylitis blood was characterized by a TCR beta motif of 8 or 9 highly homologous variants.

MiXCR, run by TCRdb on the 5' RACE reads, gives a single entry per CDR3 protein. The table includes fewer than 650,000 distinct CDR3 sequences, roughly 13% detected once. Input material: blood, either unsorted or a sorted T cell fraction (not recorded which). Receptors originate from a male donor with ankylosing spondylitis.

The rearrangement joins TRBV20-1 to TRBJ2-3, with 8 bases aligning to TRBD1. The CDR3 is 15 amino acids. CDR1 and CDR2 (germline): DFQATT, SNEGSKA (reference sequence). The V and J ends lost 4 bases and 2 bases, in that order; junction bases with no gene match: 8. For the CDR3, the DNA is TGCAGTGCTACGGTAATGGACAGGGTCACAGATACGCAGTATTTT. Protein sequence: CSATVMDRVTDTQYF.

The chain combines TRBV12-3 or TRBV12-4 with TRBJ1-4; 10 bases fit TRBD1. J was trimmed by 11 bases and V by 5 bases; bases with no gene match: 11. The CDR3 is 15 residues long. CDR3 coding DNA: TGTGCCAGCAGTCCCCTGGACAGGGGGGAGACCAAACTGTTTTTT. Translating gives CASSPLDRGETKLFF.

The chain joins TRBV6-2 or TRBV6-3 to TRBJ1-5, with unresolved D. Trimming removed 4 bases at V and 8 bases at J, with 9 bases between. This CDR3 has 12 amino acids. Germline-derived CDR1 and CDR2 are MNHEY and SVGEGT. CDR3 loop: CASSLEFEPQHF. DNA of the CDR3: TGTGCCAGCAGTTTAGAATTTGAGCCCCAGCATTTT.

This clonotype came up many times. The V call is TRBV12-3 or TRBV12-4, the J call TRBJ2-5; 7 bases are shared with TRBD1. This CDR3 is built from 14 residues. V gave up 2 bases and J gave up 4 bases; unmatched junction bases: 4. The CDR3 region has the DNA TGTGCCAGCAGTTTAACAGGGGCTGGAGAGACCCAGTACTTC. It encodes CASSLTGAGETQYF.

This clonotype was observed a handful of times. J is TRBJ2-7 and V is TRBV11-1; 12 bases line up with TRBD1. The ends lost 1 base at V and 2 bases at J; junction bases unmatched: 12. Germline CDR1 reads SGHAT; CDR2 reads FQDESV (reference sequence). This CDR3 region has 19 residues. The CDR3 DNA sequence: TGTGCCAGCAGCTTAGGAGGCCGGGACAGGGGGCTAATCCCCTACGAGCAGTACTTC. Protein: CASSLGGRDRGLIPYEQYF.

This sequence joins TRBV7-9 and TRBJ1-5, with D possibly matching TRBD1 (6 bases). V dropped 5 bases and J dropped 3 bases, with 11 bases sitting between them. CDR3 size: 14 residues. CDR1 and CDR2 from the germline V gene are SEHNR and FQNEAQ (reference sequence). In nucleotides, the CDR3 is TGTGCCAGCAGCCCAGACAGGTACAATCAGCCCCAGCATTTT. This sequence encodes CASSPDRYNQPQHF.

In its sample, this clonotype was seen many times. The chain uses TRBV20-1 and TRBJ2-5; D is unresolved. CDR1 and CDR2 from the germline V gene are DFQATT and SNEGSKA (reference sequence). CDR3 size: 11 residues. V was trimmed by 0 bases and J by 4 bases, leaving 3 bases between them. The CDR3 here is CSARELETQYF. The CDR3 DNA sequence: TGCAGTGCTAGAGAGCTAGAGACCCAGTACTTC.

Only a few counts were recorded for this clonotype. The chain links TRBV20-1 to TRBJ1-2, with unresolved D. The V end was cut by 0 bases, the J end by 4 bases, with 12 bases between. Germline CDR1 reads DFQATT; CDR2 reads SNEGSKA (reference sequence). The CDR3 has 14 residues. The CDR3 coding sequence is TGCAGTGCTAGAGATCTTGGCACAGTCTATGGCTACACCTTC. It specifies CSARDLGTVYGYTF.

This clonotype has at least ten counts. The chain uses TRBV5-1 and TRBJ1-6; the match to TRBD1 covers 8 bases. The CDR3 is 15 residues long. Looked up from germline, CDR1 is SGHRS and CDR2 is YFSETQ. V shed 2 bases and J 5 bases; nucleotides not matched to a gene: 3. CDR3 amino acids: CASSFGTGNNSPLHF. CDR3 DNA: TGCGCCAGCAGCTTTGGGACAGGCAATAATTCACCCCTCCACTTT.

This clonotype was observed many times. The chain uses TRBV5-1 and TRBJ2-3; D perhaps matches TRBD2 (5 bases). Germline CDR1 reads SGHRS; CDR2 reads YFSETQ. The CDR3 extends over 14 amino acids. The germline V and J ends were trimmed by 2 bases and 1 base, with 8 bases remaining between them. Written as DNA, the CDR3 is TGCGCCAGCAGCTTTAAGGAGGGCACAGATACGCAGTATTTT. It specifies CASSFKEGTDTQYF.

This clonotype was seen at least ten times. This sequence joins TRBV7-9 and TRBJ2-2; D ambiguous. Germline V gene sequence: CDR1 SEHNR, CDR2 FQNEAQ (reference sequence). Trimming took off 8 bases at V and 5 bases at J, with 9 bases between the two ends. The CDR3 spans 12 residues. The CDR3 sequence: CASLEPTGELFF. The CDR3 DNA sequence: TGTGCCAGCTTGGAACCAACCGGGGAGCTGTTTTTT.

The chain combines TRBV5-1 with TRBJ1-2; tentatively, D is TRBD1 (5 bases). The CDR3 has 14 residues. Germline-derived CDR1 and CDR2 are SGHRS and YFSETQ. V was trimmed by 4 bases and J by 2 bases, leaving 12 bases between them. The CDR3 loop reads CASSPQGRNYGYTF. The CDR3 DNA is TGCGCCAGCAGCCCCCAGGGACGGAACTATGGCTACACCTTC.

CDR3 sequence (DNA): TGTGCCAGCAGTGACGCGGGACTCTACAATGAGCAGTTCTTC. Translation: CASSDAGLYNEQFF. The chain couples TRBV6-4 to TRBJ2-1, with a weak D call TRBD2 (6 bases). V lost 2 bases and J 3 bases, leaving 8 bases between the germline ends. From germline, CDR1 is MRHNA and CDR2 SNTAGT. The CDR3 runs to 14 residues.

V and J are TRBV5-1 and TRBJ2-3; 10 positions match TRBD1. The CDR3 loop spans 15 amino acids. V lost 4 bases to trimming and J lost 4 bases; unmatched junction nucleotides: 6. From germline, CDR1 is SGHRS and CDR2 YFSETQ. This CDR3 is CASSPDRGRSDTQYF. CDR3 nucleotide sequence: TGCGCCAGCAGCCCGGACAGGGGGAGATCAGATACGCAGTATTTT. Looking up the rest from reference TRBV5-1 and TRBJ2-3 gives the full variable domain: KAGVTQTPRYLIKTRGQQVTLSCSPISGHRSVSWYQQTPGQGLQFLFEYFSETQRNKGNFPGRFSGRQFSNSRSEMNVSTLELGDSALYLCASSPDRGRSDTQYFGPGTRLTVL.

This clonotype was seen a few times. The rearrangement links TRBV5-1 to TRBJ2-7; 8 positions match TRBD1. Germline CDR1 is SGHRS and CDR2 is YFSETQ. With V trimmed by 4 bases and J by 2 bases, 8 bases remained unmatched. This CDR3 has 15 residues. The CDR3: CASSPRTGRTYEQYF. DNA of the CDR3: TGCGCCAGCAGCCCACGGACAGGGAGGACCTACGAGCAGTACTTC.

V and J are TRBV5-5 and TRBJ1-1, with D hard to call. Germline CDR1 reads SGHKS; CDR2 reads YYEKEE (reference sequence). Trimming removed 0 bases from V and 5 bases from J, with 14 bases in between. The CDR3 spans 15 residues. The CDR3: CASSLEPGRGTEAFF. The CDR3 DNA sequence: TGTGCCAGCAGCTTGGAACCGGGTCGGGGAACTGAAGCTTTCTTT. Full variable domain (rest looked up from reference TRBV5-5 and TRBJ1-1): DAGVTQSPTHLIKTRGQQVTLRCSPISGHKSVSWYQQVLGQGPQFIFQYYEKEERGRGNFPDRFSARQFPNYSSELNVNALLLGDSALYLCASSLEPGRGTEAFFGQGTRLTVV.

This chain joins TRBV5-1 and TRBJ2-3, with 7 bases identical to TRBD2. CDR3 length: 14 residues. The germline V gene encodes CDR1 SGHRS and CDR2 YFSETQ. With V trimmed by 6 bases and J by 6 bases, 10 bases remained unmatched. The CDR3 DNA follows: TGCGCCAGCACTCCGGGAGGCGGGAGTGATACGCAGTATTTT. It translates to CASTPGGGSDTQYF.

There are many counts of this clonotype. The rearrangement joins TRBV5-5 to TRBJ2-1, with 11 bases aligning to TRBD2. V lost 2 bases to trimming and J lost 6 bases; unmatched junction nucleotides: 4. Germline V gene lookup returns CDR1 SGHKS and CDR2 YYEKEE (reference sequence). The CDR3 has 15 residues. CDR3 amino acids: CASSFLAGGLNEQFF. The CDR3 DNA sequence: TGTGCCAGCAGCTTTCTAGCGGGAGGCCTCAATGAGCAGTTCTTC.

As to this clonotype: No conserved phenylalanine or tryptophan is present at the end of the CDR3, so a read error is the likely explanation. The DNA for the CDR3 is TGTGCCAGCAAAGTTTTGCAAGGGACCGGGGAGCTGTTTTCT. This sequence encodes CASKVLQGTGELFS. The chain employs TRBV12-3 or TRBV12-4 and TRBJ2-2, with D unresolved. With 7 bases removed from V and 5 bases from J, the gap between germline ends came to 14 bases. The CDR3 runs to 14 residues.

This chain joins TRBV3-1 and TRBJ1-2; weak D call: TRBD1 (6 bases). Trimming pared 2 bases from V and 7 bases from J, leaving 14 bases between. Germline assignment: CDR1 LGHDT and CDR2 YNNKEL (reference sequence). The CDR3 runs 14 residues. The CDR3 reads CASSQKGGYGGYTF. CDR3 bases: TGTGCCAGCAGCCAAAAAGGGGGATATGGTGGCTACACCTTC.

J is TRBJ2-3 and V is TRBV20-1, with TRBD2 matching over 11 bases. J was trimmed by 12 bases and V by 5 bases; bases with no gene match: 22. The CDR3 consists of 17 residues. Germline CDR1 reads DFQATT; CDR2 reads SNEGSKA (reference sequence). The CDR3 protein is CSAPHPGSGRAARPQYF. In DNA form, the CDR3 reads TGCAGTGCTCCCCATCCGGGTAGCGGGAGGGCCGCCCGACCCCAGTATTTT.

Only a few counts were recorded for this clonotype. This chain links TRBV6-6 with TRBJ2-3; 9 bases are a match to TRBD1. The germline gives CDR1 MNHNY, CDR2 SVGAGI (reference sequence). The J segment lost 2 bases and the V segment lost 9 bases, leaving 3 bases of the junction unmatched. The CDR3 runs to 13 residues. CDR3 residues: CASQQGATDTQYF. For the CDR3, the DNA is TGTGCCAGTCAACAGGGGGCCACAGATACGCAGTATTTT.

This clonotype was picked up many times. The genes are TRBV2 and TRBJ1-2; D remains ambiguous. CDR3 size: 17 residues. Germline CDR1 reads SNHLY; CDR2 reads FYNNEI. The V end was cut by 6 bases, the J end by 0 bases, with 20 bases between. The CDR3, as DNA: TGTGCCAGCAGCCCAGCCTCCCCCGGCCCCTCTAACTATGGCTACACCTTC. Its translation: CASSPASPGPSNYGYTF.

J is TRBJ1-1 and V is TRBV30; weak D call: TRBD1 (5 bases). There are 11 residues in the CDR3. Germline values: CDR1 GTSNPN, CDR2 SVGIG (reference sequence). Trimming pared 3 bases from V and 9 bases from J, leaving 11 bases between. The CDR3 loop is CAWRADRKAFF. In nucleotides, the CDR3 is TGTGCCTGGAGGGCAGACAGAAAAGCTTTCTTT.